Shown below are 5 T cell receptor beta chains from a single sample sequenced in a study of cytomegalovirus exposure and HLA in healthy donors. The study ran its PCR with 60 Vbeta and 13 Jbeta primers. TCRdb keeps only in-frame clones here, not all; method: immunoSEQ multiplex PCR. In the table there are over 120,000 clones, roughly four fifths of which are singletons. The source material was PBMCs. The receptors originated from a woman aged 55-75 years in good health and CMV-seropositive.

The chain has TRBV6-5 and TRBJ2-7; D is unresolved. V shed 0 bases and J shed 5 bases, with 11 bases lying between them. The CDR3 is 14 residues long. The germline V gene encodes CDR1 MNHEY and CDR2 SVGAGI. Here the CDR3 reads CASSYSAAPDEQYF. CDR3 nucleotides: TGTGCCAGCAGTTACTCGGCAGCGCCCGACGAGCAGTACTTC.

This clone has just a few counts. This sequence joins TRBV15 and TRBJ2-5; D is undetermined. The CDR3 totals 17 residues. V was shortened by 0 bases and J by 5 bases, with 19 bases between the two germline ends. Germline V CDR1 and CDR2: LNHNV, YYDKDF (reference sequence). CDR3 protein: CATSRDVGSRSRETQYF. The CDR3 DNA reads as TGTGCCACCAGCAGAGATGTCGGCTCGAGGTCGAGGGAGACCCAGTACTTC.

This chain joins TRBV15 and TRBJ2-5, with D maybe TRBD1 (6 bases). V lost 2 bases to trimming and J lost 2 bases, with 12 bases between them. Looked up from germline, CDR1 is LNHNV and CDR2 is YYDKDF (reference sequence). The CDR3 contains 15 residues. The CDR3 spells CATSRTRGVQETQYF. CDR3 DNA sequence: TGTGCCACCAGCAGAACCAGGGGAGTACAAGAGACCCAGTACTTC. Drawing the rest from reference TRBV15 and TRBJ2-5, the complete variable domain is DAMVIQNPRYQVTQFGKPVTLSCSQTLNHNVMYWYQQKSSQAPKLLFHYYDKDFNNEADTPDNFQSRRPNTSFCFLDIRSPGLGDTAMYLCATSRTRGVQETQYFGPGTRLLVL.

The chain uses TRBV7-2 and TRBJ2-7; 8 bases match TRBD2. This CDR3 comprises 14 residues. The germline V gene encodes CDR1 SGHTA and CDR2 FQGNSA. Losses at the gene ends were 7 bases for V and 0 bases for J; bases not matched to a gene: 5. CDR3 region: CASKPGLGSYEQYF. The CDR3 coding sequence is TGTGCCAGCAAACCGGGACTAGGCTCCTACGAGCAGTACTTC.

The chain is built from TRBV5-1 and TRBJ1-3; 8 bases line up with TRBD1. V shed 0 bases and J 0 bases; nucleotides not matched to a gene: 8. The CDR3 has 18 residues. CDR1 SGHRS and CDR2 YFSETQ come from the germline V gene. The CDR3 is CASSLAPTGAGSGNTIYF. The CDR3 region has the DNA TGCGCCAGCAGCTTGGCCCCGACAGGGGCCGGCTCTGGAAACACCATATATTTT.